These 32 T cell receptor beta chains were all obtained from the same sample, sequenced in a study of response to subunit inactivated influenza vaccine. TCRdb independently ran MiXCR on the RT-PCR reads; one entry per CDR3 protein. Among hundreds of thousands of distinct CDR3 sequences listed, approximately 15% were seen once. Sequencing was performed on PBMCs from blood, taken around two weeks before vaccination. Receptors originate from a man between 45 and 60 years old who received an inactivated influenza vaccine.

This clonotype showed up just a few times. The V and J genes are TRBV4-3 and TRBJ2-5; 7 bases match TRBD2. CDR1 and CDR2 from the germline V gene are LGHNA and YSLEER. V lost 0 bases, J lost 3 bases, and 13 bases stayed unmatched. The CDR3 sequence is 18 residues long. CDR3 amino acids: CASSQDGGFSHRKETQYF. CDR3 coding DNA: TGCGCCAGCAGCCAAGACGGGGGGTTTTCACATAGAAAAGAGACCCAGTACTTC.

The table lists this clonotype with many counts. J is TRBJ1-5 and V is TRBV6-2 or TRBV6-3, with TRBD1 matching over 7 bases. CDR1 is MNHEY and CDR2 is SVGEGT in the germline V gene. V lost 2 bases and J lost 1; bases outside the gene matches: 8. The CDR3 consists of 17 residues. CDR3 amino acids: CASSYTPGGLSNQPQHF. CDR3 in DNA: TGTGCCAGCAGTTACACTCCAGGGGGGTTGAGCAATCAGCCCCAGCATTTT.

Many counts were recorded for this clonotype. V is TRBV5-1 and J is TRBJ2-3; D possibly corresponds to TRBD2 (6 bases). Between the trimmed V and J ends, which lost 5 bases and 0 bases, there was a span of 13 bases. Germline CDR1 is SGHRS and CDR2 is YFSETQ. The CDR3 length is 15 residues. The DNA for the CDR3 is TGCGCCAGCAGGGACCGGGGGTGGAGCACAGATACGCAGTATTTT. Amino acid sequence: CASRDRGWSTDTQYF.

This clonotype showed up just a few times. The chain has TRBV6-2 or TRBV6-3 and TRBJ2-1; 10 bases align to TRBD2. CDR1 and CDR2 from the germline V gene are MNHEY and SVGEGT. V lost 5 bases, J lost 7 bases, and 8 bases stayed unmatched. This CDR3 contains 15 residues. The CDR3: CASSPWGSGGNEQFF. The DNA for the CDR3 is TGTGCCAGCAGTCCCTGGGGTAGCGGGGGGAATGAGCAGTTCTTC.

This clonotype was observed a few times. The J gene is TRBJ1-2, the V gene TRBV29-1; 7 positions agree with TRBD1. The V and J ends lost 4 bases and 3 bases, in that order; junction bases with no gene match: 5. The CDR3 spans 13 residues. Per germline, CDR1 SQVTM and CDR2 ANQGSEA. CDR3 residues: CSVGVGQYYGYTF. The DNA of the CDR3 is TGCAGCGTTGGTGTGGGACAGTACTATGGCTACACCTTC.

This clonotype occurred a few times. The J gene is TRBJ2-7, the V gene TRBV20-1; the D gene is possibly TRBD2 (5 bases). The CDR3 contains 13 residues. Germline V gene lookup returns CDR1 DFQATT and CDR2 SNEGSKA (reference sequence). The V and J ends lost 6 bases and 3 bases respectively, with 15 bases between them. CDR3 region: CSAPGMGVYEQYF. Here the CDR3 DNA reads TGCAGTGCCCCCGGGATGGGAGTCTACGAGCAGTACTTC.

This clonotype was seen many times. V is TRBV3-1 and J is TRBJ2-3, with 9 positions matching TRBD1. Germline CDR1 reads LGHDT; CDR2 reads YNNKEL (reference sequence). V shed 1 base and J 3 bases; nucleotides not matched to a gene: 11. This CDR3 has 18 amino acids. CDR3: CASSQAAPGQGSTDTQYF. CDR3 DNA sequence: TGTGCCAGCAGCCAAGCCGCCCCGGGACAGGGATCGACAGATACGCAGTATTTT.

In this sample, this clonotype turned up many times. J is TRBJ1-1 and V is TRBV29-1, with a possible D match to TRBD1 (5 bases). V was clipped by 2 bases and J by 1 base, with 5 bases between them. The germline gives CDR1 SQVTM, CDR2 ANQGSEA. The CDR3 contains 12 residues. This chain's CDR3 is CSVEQGNTEAFF. The CDR3 DNA sequence: TGCAGCGTTGAACAGGGGAACACTGAAGCTTTCTTT.

This clonotype came up a few times. The chain couples TRBV6-4 to TRBJ2-1, with 8 bases matching TRBD2. The CDR3 spans 16 residues. The germline V gene has CDR1 MRHNA and CDR2 SNTAGT. The V gene end was trimmed by 6 bases and the J gene end by 2 bases; junction bases not matched to a gene: 9. The chain's CDR3 is CASSPILAGTYNEQFF. The DNA for the CDR3 is TGTGCCAGCAGCCCAATCTTAGCGGGAACCTACAATGAGCAGTTCTTC.

This rearrangement joins TRBV6-2 or TRBV6-3 to TRBJ2-7; 9 nucleotides agree with TRBD1. Germline V gene data show CDR1 as MNHEY and CDR2 as SVGEGT. Trimming cost V 6 bases and J 5 bases; bases outside gene matches: 11. This CDR3 has 15 amino acids. The CDR3 reads CASSVRDRDWHEQYF. The CDR3 nucleotides are TGTGCCAGCAGCGTCCGGGACAGGGACTGGCACGAGCAGTACTTC.

In its sample, this clonotype was seen many times. The CDR3 region has the DNA TGTGCCAGCAGTTTCACAGGGACTGGGGCCAACGTCCTGACTTTC. Its translation is CASSFTGTGANVLTF. V usage is TRBV27 and J usage is TRBJ2-6, with a weak D call TRBD1 (6 bases). Trimming pared 3 bases from V and 2 bases from J, leaving 8 bases between. Germline assignment: CDR1 MNHEY and CDR2 SMNVEV (reference sequence). The CDR3 runs to 15 residues.

The chain employs TRBV4-3 and TRBJ2-3; TRBD2 matches 9 bases. This CDR3 spans 15 amino acids. Looked up from germline, CDR1 is LGHNA and CDR2 is YSLEER. V lost 1 base to trimming and J lost 5 bases; unmatched junction nucleotides: 4. The CDR3: CASSQGGGAGDTQYF. CDR3 DNA: TGCGCCAGCAGCCAAGGCGGGGGGGCCGGAGATACGCAGTATTTT.

The chain combines TRBV2 with TRBJ1-6; TRBD1 might be the D (5 bases). CDR1 and CDR2 (germline): SNHLY, FYNNEI. The CDR3 runs 16 residues. The V gene lost 2 bases and the J gene lost 6 bases, with 14 bases spanning the gap. The CDR3 protein is CASSELPAGGNSPLHF. CDR3 in DNA: TGTGCCAGCAGTGAACTTCCCGCGGGGGGTAATTCACCCCTCCACTTT.

The chain employs TRBV20-1 and TRBJ2-5; perhaps TRBD1 as D (5 bases). Germline V gene data show CDR1 as DFQATT and CDR2 as SNEGSKA (reference sequence). The CDR3 runs 16 residues. V lost 3 bases and J lost 2, with 19 bases in between. DNA for the CDR3: TGCAGTGCTAGGCTTTTTTGGGCAGGGCATCAAGAGACCCAGTACTTC. This translates into CSARLFWAGHQETQYF.

V is TRBV19 and J is TRBJ2-4; D might be TRBD1 (7 bases). The germline V gene encodes CDR1 LNHDA and CDR2 SQIVND (reference sequence). V was pared by 3 bases and J by 8 bases, with 26 bases between. CDR3 length: 18 amino acids. The CDR3 reads CASSIFGGAGGRRYIQYF. In DNA form, the CDR3 reads TGTGCCAGTAGTATCTTCGGCGGGGCAGGGGGTAGGAGATACATTCAGTACTTC.

This clonotype was seen many times. The chain joins TRBV29-1 to TRBJ2-7; D possibly corresponds to TRBD2 (6 bases). Germline CDR1 reads SQVTM; CDR2 reads ANQGSEA. This CDR3 spans 12 amino acids. Trimming took off 5 bases at V and 1 base at J, with 9 bases between the two ends. CDR3 region: CSVTGLSYEQYF. Written as DNA, the CDR3 is TGCAGCGTTACGGGACTTTCCTACGAGCAGTACTTC.

V gene TRBV29-1 combines with J gene TRBJ2-3; 8 bases line up with TRBD2. Trimming cost V 0 bases and J 4 bases; bases outside gene matches: 3. The CDR3 extends over 14 amino acids. Germline V gives CDR1 SQVTM, CDR2 ANQGSEA. The CDR3 is CSVEEAGGADTQYF. In DNA, the CDR3 is TGCAGCGTTGAAGAGGCGGGAGGCGCAGATACGCAGTATTTT.

There are many counts of this clonotype. The chain combines TRBV20-1 with TRBJ2-3; 8 bases are a match to TRBD2. The CDR3 is 20 amino acids. V was pared by 2 bases and J by 4 bases, with 23 bases of the junction left unmatched. The germline CDR1 and CDR2 sequences are DFQATT and SNEGSKA (reference sequence). CDR3 protein: CSARSTPGGSKAGAADTQYF. CDR3 bases: TGCAGTGCTAGAAGTACCCCCGGGGGCTCTAAAGCGGGAGCGGCAGATACGCAGTATTTT.

The rearrangement joins TRBV7-4 to TRBJ1-5; the D is unclear. Trimming cost V 10 bases and J 9 bases, with 25 bases left between them. From germline, CDR1 is SGHVT and CDR2 SQSDAQ. This CDR3 has 15 amino acids. CDR3 DNA: TGTGCCACCCCCTGGGTCGGGAGGGCTATTGTGCCCCAGCATTTT. This encodes CATPWVGRAIVPQHF. Combining the CDR3 with reference TRBV7-4 and TRBJ1-5 gives the whole variable domain GAGVSQSPRYKVAKRGRDVALRCDSISGHVTLYWYRQTLGQGSEVLTYSQSDAQRDKSGRPSGRFSAERPERSVSTLKIQRTEQGDSAVYLCATPWVGRAIVPQHFGDGTRLSIL.

The sample holds a few counts of this clonotype. One junction end does not reproduce the germline sequence, and a read error may be involved. The rearrangement links TRBV7-9 to TRBJ2-6; TRBD1 or TRBD2 may be the D gene (5 bases each). CDR3 size: 15 residues. CDR1 SEHNR and CDR2 FQNEAQ come from the germline V gene (reference sequence). CDR3 in amino acids: CASSLLGAGANVLTF. The DNA for the CDR3 is TGTGCCAGTAGCTTACTCGGGGCGGGGGCCAACGTCCTGACTTTC.

This clonotype was seen at least ten times. The chain carries TRBV20-1 and TRBJ2-1; TRBD2 aligns across 16 bases. From germline, CDR1 is DFQATT and CDR2 SNEGSKA (reference sequence). The CDR3 has 14 residues. Trimming took 5 bases from V and 8 from J; bases not matched to a gene: 3. CDR3 sequence reads: CSASGLAGGDEQFF. CDR3 bases: TGCAGTGCTTCGGGACTAGCGGGAGGGGATGAGCAGTTCTTC.

This clonotype was found a few times. The rearrangement joins TRBV29-1 to TRBJ2-7; the D call may be TRBD1 or TRBD2 (5 bases each). V was pared by 6 bases and J by 1 base, with 13 bases between. Germline lookup yields CDR1 SQVTM and CDR2 ANQGSEA. The CDR3 is 13 amino acids. CDR3 in amino acids: CSVHRDGSYEQYF. Written as DNA, the CDR3 is TGCAGCGTCCACCGGGACGGTTCCTACGAGCAGTACTTC.

The genes are TRBV15 and TRBJ2-7, with unresolved D. The germline V and J ends were trimmed by 0 bases and 3 bases, with 3 bases remaining between them. Germline V gene lookup returns CDR1 LNHNV and CDR2 YYDKDF (reference sequence). This CDR3 comprises 12 residues. CDR3 region: CATSRDFYEQYF. CDR3 bases: TGTGCCACCAGCAGAGATTTCTACGAGCAGTACTTC.

The rearrangement links TRBV20-1 to TRBJ1-1; D is undetermined. V was cut by 5 bases and J by 11 bases, with 6 bases left in between. Per germline, CDR1 DFQATT and CDR2 SNEGSKA (reference sequence). The CDR3 is 8 residues long. CDR3 loop: CSAPPAFF. CDR3 DNA sequence: TGCAGTGCTCCTCCGGCTTTCTTT.

This clonotype was seen only a few times. This chain uses TRBV12-3 or TRBV12-4 with TRBJ2-3; perhaps TRBD2 as D (7 bases). CDR3 size: 14 residues. The V end was cut by 4 bases, the J end by 5 bases, with 13 bases between. CDR3 nucleotide sequence: TGTGCCAGCAGTTACGGGGGGCCGGGAGATACGCAGTATTTT. Its protein product is CASSYGGPGDTQYF.

This clonotype was seen only a few times. The chain couples TRBV20-1 to TRBJ1-2; D ambiguous. The V gene lost 0 bases and the J gene lost 2 bases, with 7 bases spanning the gap. The CDR3 runs 13 residues. Germline CDR1 is DFQATT and CDR2 is SNEGSKA (reference sequence). For the CDR3, the DNA is TGCAGTGCTAGAGATCAGTTGAACTATGGCTACACCTTC. Encoded protein: CSARDQLNYGYTF.

Here the CDR3 reads CASTTLRPSGEQYF. CDR3 coding DNA: TGTGCCAGCACCACCCTTCGGCCCTCGGGCGAGCAGTACTTC. The chain recombines TRBV28 with TRBJ2-7; no firm D call. The V gene's germline CDR1 is MDHEN and CDR2 SYDVKM. This CDR3 spans 14 amino acids. V was pared by 7 bases and J by 6 bases, with 19 bases between.

The V and J genes are TRBV10-3 and TRBJ1-2, with TRBD1 as a possible D gene (5 bases). Germline assignment: CDR1 ENHRY and CDR2 SYGVKD. The CDR3 sequence is 15 residues long. V was clipped by 6 bases and J by 8 bases, with 22 bases between them. CDR3 DNA sequence: TGTGCCATCAGCCCAGGGATAAGTGGCGGAGAGGGCTACACCTTC. Protein sequence: CAISPGISGGEGYTF.

V and J are TRBV28 and TRBJ2-1; TRBD2 agrees at 9 bases. The germline V gene has CDR1 MDHEN and CDR2 SYDVKM. V was clipped by 4 bases and J by 8 bases; unmatched bases: 12. There are 16 residues in the CDR3. The CDR3 region is CASSSPGTSPLDEQFF. CDR3 bases: TGTGCCAGCAGTTCCCCGGGGACTAGCCCTTTGGATGAGCAGTTCTTC.

This chain uses TRBV9 with TRBJ1-4; 8 bases are a match to TRBD1. The CDR3 runs 14 residues. Per the germline V gene, CDR1 is SGDLS and CDR2 is YYNGEE. Unmatched junction bases numbered 3, after V lost 3 bases and J lost 5 bases. As DNA, the CDR3 is TGTGCCAGCAGCGAAGGGACAGGAAATGAAAAACTGTTTTTT. Translating gives CASSEGTGNEKLFF.

The table lists this clonotype with a few counts. J is TRBJ1-3 and V is TRBV2, with a tentative D call TRBD1 (6 bases). The germline CDR1 and CDR2 sequences are SNHLY and FYNNEI. Trimming shortened V by 6 bases and J by 2 bases, and 14 bases separated the two germline ends. The CDR3 loop spans 15 amino acids. CDR3 in amino acids: CASRKNRDPGNTIYF. The DNA of the CDR3 is TGTGCCAGCAGGAAAAACAGGGATCCTGGAAACACCATATATTTT.

The rearrangement joins TRBV3-1 to TRBJ1-1; D is unclear. V gave up 4 bases and J gave up 1 base, with 10 bases separating them. This CDR3 has 14 residues. Germline lookup yields CDR1 LGHDT and CDR2 YNNKEL (reference sequence). The chain's CDR3 is CASSPNRRNTEAFF. CDR3 in DNA: TGTGCCAGCAGCCCAAACAGAAGGAACACTGAAGCTTTCTTT.